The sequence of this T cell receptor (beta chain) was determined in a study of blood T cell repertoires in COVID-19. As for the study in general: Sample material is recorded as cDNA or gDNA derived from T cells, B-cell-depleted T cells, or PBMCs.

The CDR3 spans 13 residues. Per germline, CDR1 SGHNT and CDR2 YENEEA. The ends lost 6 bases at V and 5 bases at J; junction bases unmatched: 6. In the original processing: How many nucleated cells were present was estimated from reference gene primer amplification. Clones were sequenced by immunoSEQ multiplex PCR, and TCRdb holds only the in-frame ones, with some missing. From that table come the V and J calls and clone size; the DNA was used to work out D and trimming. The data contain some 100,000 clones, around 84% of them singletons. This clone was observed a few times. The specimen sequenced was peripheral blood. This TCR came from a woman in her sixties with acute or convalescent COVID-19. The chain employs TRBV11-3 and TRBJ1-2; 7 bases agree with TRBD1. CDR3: CASRDRDSYGYTF. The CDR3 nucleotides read TGTGCCAGCAGGGACCGGGACAGTTATGGCTACACCTTC.